This T cell receptor beta chain was recorded in a study of T cell responses to AZD1222 COVID-19 vaccine. Study observations and caveats: The peak T cell response came first, and repertoires were sampled only after it. At baseline, just six or seven AZD1222 recipients tested seropositive.

Comments on this clone: Its antigen is undetermined.

Using immunoSEQ multiplex PCR, the repertoire was profiled, and TCRdb retains in-frame clones only, with some absent. The profile shows 95,000 to 100,000 clones, 86% of them singletons. The receptor's source is an adult in good health. The sample consisted of peripheral blood, taken on day 0 of AZD1222 vaccination.

This CDR3 is CASSLAGTDYEQYF. In nucleotides, the CDR3 is TGTGCCAGCAGCTTAGCCGGGACAGACTACGAGCAGTACTTC. This rearrangement joins TRBV11-2 to TRBJ2-7, with 7 bases lining up with TRBD1. V shed 1 base, J shed 3 bases, and the junction held 3 bases outside the gene matches. The CDR3 totals 14 residues. Germline V gene data show CDR1 as SGHAT and CDR2 as FQNNGV.